Presented here are 17 T cell receptor beta chains from one specimen sequenced in a study of cytomegalovirus exposure and HLA in healthy donors. The primer mix had 60 Vbeta and 13 Jbeta primers. Sequencing used immunoSEQ multiplex PCR; TCRdb keeps in-frame clones, though not all of them. The sample comprises approximately 110,000 clones, about 78% of which are singletons, and around 1.3% rests with the top ten. Source material: PBMCs. These receptors came from a young man in good health and CMV-seronegative.

The chain employs TRBV10-3 and TRBJ2-6; D perhaps matches TRBD2 (5 bases). This CDR3 comprises 16 residues. Germline values: CDR1 ENHRY, CDR2 SYGVKD. The germline V and J ends were trimmed by 0 bases and 8 bases, with 14 bases remaining between them. The CDR3: CAISESQGSGTNVLTF. In DNA, the CDR3 is TGTGCCATCAGTGAGTCCCAAGGTTCCGGGACCAACGTCCTGACTTTC.

The V and J genes are TRBV6-5 and TRBJ2-3; D unresolved. Germline values: CDR1 MNHEY, CDR2 SVGAGI. This CDR3 is built from 15 residues. Trimming cost V 6 bases and J 0 bases, with 13 bases left between them. The CDR3 nucleotides read TGTGCCAGCAGGACTTATTATACTAGCACAGATACGCAGTATTTT. This codes for CASRTYYTSTDTQYF.

The chain couples TRBV28 to TRBJ1-2; 7 nucleotides line up with TRBD1. This CDR3 has 14 amino acids. Per germline, CDR1 MDHEN and CDR2 SYDVKM. V dropped 2 bases and J dropped 2; count of bases not matched to a gene: 2. CDR3 protein: CASSLLQGNYGYTF. The CDR3 DNA reads TGTGCCAGCAGTTTACTACAGGGGAACTATGGCTACACCTTC.

This chain connects TRBV7-2 to TRBJ1-2, with 7 positions matching TRBD1. Germline V CDR1 and CDR2: SGHTA, FQGNSA. The CDR3 length is 15 residues. Trimming cost V 5 bases and J 4 bases; bases outside gene matches: 10. CDR3 protein: CASSAPDRKVYGYTF. The CDR3, as DNA: TGTGCCAGCAGCGCACCGGACAGGAAAGTCTATGGCTACACCTTC.

The V gene is TRBV7-2, the J gene TRBJ2-4; D may be TRBD2 (7 bases). This CDR3 region has 14 residues. Trimming shortened V by 5 bases and J by 3 bases, and 11 bases separated the two germline ends. Germline V gene lookup returns CDR1 SGHTA and CDR2 FQGNSA. In DNA, the CDR3 is TGTGCCAGCAGCCAAGGGGGGGTCAAAAACATTCAGTACTTC. Translation gives CASSQGGVKNIQYF.

V and J are TRBV4-1 and TRBJ2-7; TRBD1 might be the D (5 bases). Between the trimmed V and J ends, which lost 5 bases and 4 bases, there was a span of 12 bases. The CDR3 length is 13 residues. From germline, CDR1 is MGHRA and CDR2 YSYEKL. The chain's CDR3 is CASSGAVQYEQYF. CDR3 sequence (DNA): TGCGCCAGCAGCGGGGCAGTTCAATACGAGCAGTACTTC.

CDR3 sequence: CASSQEGGNSNQPQHF. The CDR3 DNA reads TGCGCCAGCAGCCAAGAAGGAGGGAATAGCAATCAGCCCCAGCATTTT. The rearrangement joins TRBV4-1 to TRBJ1-5, with D uncertain. Trimming pared 0 bases from V and 0 bases from J, leaving 9 bases between. The CDR3 consists of 16 residues. CDR1 and CDR2 (germline): MGHRA, YSYEKL.

The chain employs TRBV6-5 and TRBJ1-6; no firm D call. The CDR3 runs 13 residues. Germline V CDR1 and CDR2: MNHEY, SVGAGI. V was trimmed by 8 bases and J by 9 bases, leaving 14 bases between them. The CDR3 coding sequence is TGTGCCAGCTCCCGCGGTGATACTTCACCCCTCCACTTT. Protein: CASSRGDTSPLHF.

The CDR3 nucleotides read TGTGCCAGCATCTCCTCGCTGGGCCAGGGGATCTCCGAGCAGTACTTC. Translating gives CASISSLGQGISEQYF. The V gene is TRBV28, the J gene TRBJ2-7; the D gene is possibly TRBD1 (6 bases). This CDR3 is built from 16 residues. CDR1 and CDR2 from the germline V gene are MDHEN and SYDVKM. Between the trimmed V and J ends, which lost 7 bases and 6 bases, there was a span of 25 bases. The whole variable domain, remainder taken from reference TRBV28 and TRBJ2-7, is DVKVTQSSRYLVKRTGEKVFLECVQDMDHENMFWYRQDPGLGLRLIYFSYDVKMKEKGDIPEGYSVSREKKERFSLILESASTNQTSMYLCASISSLGQGISEQYFGPGTRLTVT.

The chain is built from TRBV2 and TRBJ1-2; 7 bases are a match to TRBD1. Germline V CDR1 and CDR2: SNHLY, FYNNEI. The CDR3 runs 13 residues. Trimming took 6 bases from V and 2 from J; bases not matched to a gene: 3. CDR3 DNA sequence: TGTGCCAGCAGGTTGGACAGGAACTATGGCTACACCTTC. This translates into CASRLDRNYGYTF.

The CDR3: CASSPAGQGRGYTF. DNA for the CDR3: TGTGCCAGCAGCCCCGCCGGACAGGGCCGGGGCTACACCTTC. The chain has TRBV6-4 and TRBJ1-2; 8 bases agree with TRBD1. CDR3 size: 14 residues. V was clipped by 6 bases and J by 8 bases; unmatched bases: 11. Germline V gene sequence: CDR1 MRHNA, CDR2 SNTAGT.

The rearrangement uses TRBV11-2 and TRBJ1-3; D might be TRBD1 (6 bases). This CDR3 contains 18 residues. Trimming cost V 0 bases and J 2 bases, with 17 bases left between them. Germline values: CDR1 SGHAT, CDR2 FQNNGV. Written as DNA, the CDR3 is TGTGCCAGCAGCTTAGAGTCTATGTACAGGGAAGCTGGAAACACCATATATTTT. This translates into CASSLESMYREAGNTIYF.

V and J are TRBV27 and TRBJ1-1; 8 bases match TRBD1. CDR1 and CDR2 from the germline V gene are MNHEY and SMNVEV (reference sequence). J gave up 0 bases and V 3 bases, and 3 bases lay outside the gene matches. This CDR3 is built from 15 residues. CDR3 amino acids: CASSLGRGLNTEAFF. CDR3 coding DNA: TGTGCCAGCAGTTTGGGCAGGGGGCTGAACACTGAAGCTTTCTTT.

This chain joins TRBV5-4 and TRBJ2-5, with TRBD2 identical over 10 bases. The germline V gene has CDR1 SGHNT and CDR2 YYREEE (reference sequence). The CDR3 is 16 amino acids. V gave up 5 bases and J gave up 5 bases; unmatched junction bases: 12. This CDR3 reads CASSTVAGGREETQYF. CDR3 sequence (DNA): TGTGCCAGCAGTACCGTAGCGGGGGGCCGGGAGGAGACCCAGTACTTC.

The V call is TRBV27, the J call TRBJ2-5; D is undetermined. Trimming pared 5 bases from V and 4 bases from J, leaving 11 bases between. The CDR3 contains 13 residues. Looked up from germline, CDR1 is MNHEY and CDR2 is SMNVEV (reference sequence). The CDR3 nucleotides are TGTGCCAGCAGTCCACACCCCATAGAGACCCAGTACTTC. Its translation: CASSPHPIETQYF.

The CDR3 is CASSEPGLQETQYF. CDR3 in DNA: TGTGCCAGCAGCGAACCGGGACTACAAGAGACCCAGTACTTC. The rearrangement links TRBV9 to TRBJ2-5; 7 nucleotides match TRBD2. The germline V gene encodes CDR1 SGDLS and CDR2 YYNGEE. There are 14 residues in the CDR3. V trimming: 3 bases; J trimming: 2 bases; junction bases outside the gene matches: 4.

V and J are TRBV7-9 and TRBJ2-1; 9 nucleotides agree with TRBD1. CDR3 size: 17 residues. V trimming: 3 bases; J trimming: 1 base; junction bases outside the gene matches: 7. Per the germline V gene, CDR1 is SEHNR and CDR2 is FQNEAQ (reference sequence). The CDR3 loop reads CASSLTQGAMSYNEQFF. CDR3 sequence (DNA): TGTGCCAGCAGCTTGACACAGGGGGCGATGTCCTACAATGAGCAGTTCTTC.